Each of the 14 T cell receptor beta chains below was sequenced from the same sample in a study of blood T cell repertoires in COVID-19. Only in-frame clones appear in the TCRdb table, and some are missing; sequencing was by immunoSEQ multiplex PCR. Here the sample spans 95,000 or so clones, approximately 84% being singletons. The sample was peripheral blood. The source is a human donor in a cohort sampled during active COVID-19.

In its sample, this clone was seen many times. The gene calls are TRBV5-1 and TRBJ1-1, with a tentative D call TRBD1 (5 bases). Germline values: CDR1 SGHRS, CDR2 YFSETQ. This CDR3 has 14 amino acids. V was shortened by 3 bases and J by 1 base, with 10 bases between the two germline ends. The CDR3 is CASSSVGQNTEAFF. CDR3 coding DNA: TGCGCCAGCAGCTCTGTTGGACAGAACACTGAAGCTTTCTTT.

The rearrangement uses TRBV25-1 and TRBJ1-6, with a tentative D call TRBD1 (6 bases). Germline lookup yields CDR1 MGHDK and CDR2 SYGVNS. Trimming removed 2 bases from V and 2 bases from J, with 10 bases in between. This CDR3 has 16 residues. CDR3 sequence (DNA): TGTGCCAGCAGTGAAAGGGGGGGACCCTATAATTCACCCCTCCACTTT. Translating gives CASSERGGPYNSPLHF.

The chain has TRBV10-1 and TRBJ2-7; 10 positions match TRBD2. Germline CDR1 is WNHNN and CDR2 is SYGVQD (reference sequence). The V gene end was trimmed by 3 bases and the J gene end by 1 base; junction bases not matched to a gene: 6. This CDR3 region has 16 residues. CDR3 bases: TGCGCCAGCAGTGACCGACTAGCGGGCAGGTCCTACGAGCAGTACTTC. Its translation: CASSDRLAGRSYEQYF.

This chain links TRBV20-1 with TRBJ2-3, with 8 nucleotides matching TRBD2. Germline V gene lookup returns CDR1 DFQATT and CDR2 SNEGSKA (reference sequence). This CDR3 spans 13 amino acids. V shed 6 bases and J 8 bases; nucleotides not matched to a gene: 10. CDR3 sequence reads: CSASPGLVFTQYF. The CDR3 DNA follows: TGCAGTGCCAGTCCGGGACTAGTGTTTACGCAGTATTTT.

The chain combines TRBV9 with TRBJ2-3, with 10 bases fitting TRBD2. The germline V gene has CDR1 SGDLS and CDR2 YYNGEE. Germline trimming cut 4 bases from V and 7 bases from J; bases unmatched to any gene: 12. The CDR3 runs 16 residues. This chain's CDR3 is CASSLAASGSVNTQYF. The DNA of the CDR3 is TGTGCCAGCAGCCTGGCGGCTAGCGGGAGTGTTAATACGCAGTATTTT.

This chain joins TRBV11-2 and TRBJ1-2, with D unclear. Germline assignment: CDR1 SGHAT and CDR2 FQNNGV. V was trimmed by 5 bases and J by 1 base, leaving 8 bases between them. The CDR3 runs to 13 residues. The CDR3 DNA reads as TGTGCCAGCAGCCAGGTCCTTAACTATGGCTACACCTTC. It codes for CASSQVLNYGYTF.

This chain joins TRBV5-8 and TRBJ1-3; D remains ambiguous. This CDR3 is 19 amino acids long. Trimming pared 0 bases from V and 0 bases from J, leaving 19 bases between. CDR1 and CDR2 from the germline V gene are SGHTS and YDEGEE. CDR3: CASSLGRIGRSLSGNTIYF. The CDR3 bases are TGTGCCAGCAGCTTGGGGAGGATCGGTAGGAGCCTCTCTGGAAACACCATATATTTT.

CDR3 loop: CASSYYGTGQGQPQHF. CDR3 DNA sequence: TGTGCCAGCAGTTACTATGGGACAGGGCAAGGTCAGCCCCAGCATTTT. The rearrangement joins TRBV6-5 to TRBJ1-5; 9 bases agree with TRBD1. V was pared by 1 base and J by 6 bases, with 7 bases of the junction left unmatched. Germline values: CDR1 MNHEY, CDR2 SVGAGI. This CDR3 spans 16 amino acids.

The V gene is TRBV28, the J gene TRBJ2-4; possible D gene TRBD1, 6 bases. The V end was cut by 10 bases, the J end by 0 bases, with 13 bases between. Looked up from germline, CDR1 is MDHEN and CDR2 is SYDVKM. This CDR3 has 14 amino acids. The chain's CDR3 is CATLGHLAKNIQYF. As DNA, the CDR3 is TGTGCCACCCTGGGACATTTAGCCAAAAACATTCAGTACTTC.

V and J are TRBV6-6 and TRBJ1-4; D ambiguous. Germline values: CDR1 MNHNY, CDR2 SVGAGI (reference sequence). Trimming removed 2 bases from V and 7 bases from J, with 11 bases in between. CDR3 length equals 14 residues. CDR3 loop: CASSYAEMGEKLFF. The CDR3 DNA reads TGTGCCAGCAGTTACGCGGAAATGGGTGAAAAACTGTTTTTT.

In its sample, this clone was seen once. The V and J genes are TRBV5-5 and TRBJ2-1; TRBD2 aligns across 7 bases. Looked up from germline, CDR1 is SGHKS and CDR2 is YYEKEE (reference sequence). The CDR3 contains 15 residues. V shed 4 bases and J 4 bases; nucleotides not matched to a gene: 8. CDR3 amino acids: CASSPPGLPYNEQFF. The CDR3 nucleotides are TGTGCCAGCAGCCCCCCGGGACTACCGTACAATGAGCAGTTCTTC.

This chain joins TRBV6-6 and TRBJ2-5, with a tentative D call TRBD1 (6 bases). The CDR3 totals 13 residues. CDR1 is MNHNY, CDR2 SVGAGI, per germline (reference sequence). Trimming pared 8 bases from V and 7 bases from J, leaving 17 bases between. The CDR3 is CASGGGLRATQYF. Here the CDR3 DNA reads TGTGCCAGCGGGGGCGGACTCCGGGCGACCCAGTACTTC.

The rearrangement joins TRBV9 to TRBJ1-2, with 8 nucleotides matching TRBD1. The V and J ends lost 6 bases and 4 bases, in that order; junction bases with no gene match: 5. The CDR3 spans 13 residues. In germline, CDR1 is SGDLS, CDR2 YYNGEE. The CDR3, as DNA: TGTGCCAGCAACGACAGGGGAGGCTATGGCTACACCTTC. The encoded protein is CASNDRGGYGYTF.

The chain uses TRBV28 and TRBJ1-2; D is uncertain. Deletions cut 6 bases from V and 4 bases from J, with 18 bases between. Germline lookup yields CDR1 MDHEN and CDR2 SYDVKM. CDR3 length equals 15 residues. The CDR3 loop reads CASSTTHAGFYGYTF. As DNA, the CDR3 is TGTGCCAGCAGCACAACCCACGCCGGGTTCTATGGCTACACCTTC.